This T cell receptor (beta chain) emerged from a study of metastatic and nonmetastatic thyroid tumors. MiXCR reprocessed the PCR reads for TCRdb. The table shows around 30,000 clones, with 10% to 12% occurring only once. This clone was seen a few times. All patients reached thyroid surgery having received no treatment beforehand. Germline CDR1 DFQATT, CDR2 SNEGSKA (reference sequence). There are 17 residues in the CDR3. Trimming took 6 bases from V and 1 from J; bases not matched to a gene: 17. The TCR sequence derives from a female donor with papillary thyroid cancer or a benign thyroid nodule (not recorded which). Some clones in this sample may be carry-over from other donors' samples. The source material was blood. The chain links TRBV20-1 to TRBJ2-5, with 7 bases fitting TRBD2. CDR3 coding DNA: TGCAGTGCCCCCCCAAGGGCGGGAGTAATAGGCCAAGAGACCCAGTACTTC. It yields the protein CSAPPRAGVIGQETQYF.